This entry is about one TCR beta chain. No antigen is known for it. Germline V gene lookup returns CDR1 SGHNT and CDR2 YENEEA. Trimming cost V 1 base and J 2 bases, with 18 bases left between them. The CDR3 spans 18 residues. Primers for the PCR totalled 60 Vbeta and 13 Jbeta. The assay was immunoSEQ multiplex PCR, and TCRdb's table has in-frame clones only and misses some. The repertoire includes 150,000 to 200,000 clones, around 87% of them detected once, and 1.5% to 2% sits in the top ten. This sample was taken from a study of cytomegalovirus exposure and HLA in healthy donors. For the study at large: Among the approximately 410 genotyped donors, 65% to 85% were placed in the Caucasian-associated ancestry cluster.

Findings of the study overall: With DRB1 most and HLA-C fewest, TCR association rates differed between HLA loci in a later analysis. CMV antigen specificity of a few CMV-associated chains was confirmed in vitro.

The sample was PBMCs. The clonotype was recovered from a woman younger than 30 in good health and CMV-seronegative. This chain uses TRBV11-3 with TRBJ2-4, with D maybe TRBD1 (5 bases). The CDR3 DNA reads TGTGCCAGCAGCTTAGTCTCGGGCAGGGTCAATTCCAAAAACATTCAGTACTTC. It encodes CASSLVSGRVNSKNIQYF.